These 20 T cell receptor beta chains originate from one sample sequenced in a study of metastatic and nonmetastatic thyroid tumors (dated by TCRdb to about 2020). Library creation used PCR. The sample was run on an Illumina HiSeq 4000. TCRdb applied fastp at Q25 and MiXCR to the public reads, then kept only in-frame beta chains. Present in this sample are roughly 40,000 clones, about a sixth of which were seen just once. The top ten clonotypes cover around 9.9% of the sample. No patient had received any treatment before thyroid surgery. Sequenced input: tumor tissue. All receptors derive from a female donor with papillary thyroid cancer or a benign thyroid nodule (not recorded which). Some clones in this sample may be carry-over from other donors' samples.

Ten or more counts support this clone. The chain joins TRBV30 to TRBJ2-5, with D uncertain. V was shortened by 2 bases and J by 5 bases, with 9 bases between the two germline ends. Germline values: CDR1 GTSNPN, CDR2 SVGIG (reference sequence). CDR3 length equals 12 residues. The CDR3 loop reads CAWSSGRETQYF. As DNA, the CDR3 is TGTGCCTGGAGTTCTGGACGGGAGACCCAGTACTTC.

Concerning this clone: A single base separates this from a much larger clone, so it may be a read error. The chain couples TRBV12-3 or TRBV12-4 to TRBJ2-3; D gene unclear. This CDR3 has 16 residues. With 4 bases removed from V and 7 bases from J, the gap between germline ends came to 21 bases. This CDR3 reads CASSWLGSPSRYTQYF. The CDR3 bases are TGTGCCAGCAGTTGGTTGGGCAGCCCCTCAAGGTATACGCAGTATTTT.

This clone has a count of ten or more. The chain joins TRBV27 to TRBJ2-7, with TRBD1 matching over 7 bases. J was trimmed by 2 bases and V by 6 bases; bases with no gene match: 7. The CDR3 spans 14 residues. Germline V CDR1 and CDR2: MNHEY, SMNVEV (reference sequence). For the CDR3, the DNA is TGTGCCAGCAGAATGGGACAGACAGCCTACGAGCAGTACTTC. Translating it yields CASRMGQTAYEQYF.

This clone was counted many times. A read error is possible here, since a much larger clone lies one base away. DNA for the CDR3: TGTGCCAGCAGTCCCATGGTGACCCCCAATTCACCCCTCCACTTT. It is translated as CASSPMVTPNSPLHF. J is TRBJ1-6 and V is TRBV28; D gene ambiguous. CDR1 is MDHEN, CDR2 SYDVKM, per germline. The CDR3 runs 15 residues. V was trimmed by 5 bases and J by 7 bases, leaving 15 bases between them.

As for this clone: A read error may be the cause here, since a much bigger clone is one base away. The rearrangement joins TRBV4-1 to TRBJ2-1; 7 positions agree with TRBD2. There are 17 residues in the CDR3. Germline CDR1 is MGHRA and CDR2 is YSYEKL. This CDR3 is CAISQPSATSLYNEQFF. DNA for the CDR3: TGCGCCATCAGCCAGCCCTCCGCGACTAGCCTCTACAATGAGCAGTTCTTC.

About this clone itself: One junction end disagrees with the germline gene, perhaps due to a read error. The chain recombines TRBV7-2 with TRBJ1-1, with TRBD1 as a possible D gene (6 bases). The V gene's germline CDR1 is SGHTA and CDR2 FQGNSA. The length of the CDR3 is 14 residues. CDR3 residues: CASGLLKGGTEAFF. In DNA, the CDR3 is TGTGCCAGCGGCTTACTGAAGGGGGGGACTGAAGCTTTCTTT.

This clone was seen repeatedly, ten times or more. In DNA, the CDR3 is TGCGCCAGCAACCAAGCTCAGCCCCAGCATTTT. Its translation: CASNQAQPQHF. The rearrangement links TRBV10-2 to TRBJ1-5, with no clear D. CDR3 size: 11 residues. The V and J ends lost 7 bases and 6 bases respectively, with 7 bases between them. Germline V CDR1 and CDR2: WSHSY, SAAADI.

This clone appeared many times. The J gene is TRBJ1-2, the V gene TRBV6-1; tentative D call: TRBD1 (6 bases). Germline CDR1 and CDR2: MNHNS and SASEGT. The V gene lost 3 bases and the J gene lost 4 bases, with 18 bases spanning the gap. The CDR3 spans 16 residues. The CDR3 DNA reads TGTGCCAGCAGTGATTTCGTGGGGGCAGTTGGCTATGGCTACACCTTC. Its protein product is CASSDFVGAVGYGYTF.

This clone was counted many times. The CDR3 reads CAICSSVWRSYNEQFF. The CDR3 bases are TGTGCCATTTGTAGCTCTGTGTGGCGCTCCTACAATGAGCAGTTCTTC. The chain couples TRBV10-3 to TRBJ2-1, with D unresolved. The CDR3 loop spans 16 amino acids. Between the trimmed V and J ends, which lost 9 bases and 0 bases, there was a span of 18 bases. Germline lookup yields CDR1 ENHRY and CDR2 SYGVKD.

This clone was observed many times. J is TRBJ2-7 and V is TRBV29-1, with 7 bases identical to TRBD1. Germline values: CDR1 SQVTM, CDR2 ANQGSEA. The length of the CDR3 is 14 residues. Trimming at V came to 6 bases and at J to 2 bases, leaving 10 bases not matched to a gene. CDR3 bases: TGCAGCGTCCTGATTAAGGGACAGACCTACGAGCAGTACTTC. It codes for CSVLIKGQTYEQYF.

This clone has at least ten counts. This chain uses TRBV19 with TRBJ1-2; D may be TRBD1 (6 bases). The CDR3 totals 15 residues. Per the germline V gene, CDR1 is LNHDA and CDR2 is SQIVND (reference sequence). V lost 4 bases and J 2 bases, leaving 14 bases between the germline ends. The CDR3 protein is CASSTEQGRNYGYTF. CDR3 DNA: TGTGCCAGTAGTACCGAACAGGGTAGGAACTATGGCTACACCTTC.

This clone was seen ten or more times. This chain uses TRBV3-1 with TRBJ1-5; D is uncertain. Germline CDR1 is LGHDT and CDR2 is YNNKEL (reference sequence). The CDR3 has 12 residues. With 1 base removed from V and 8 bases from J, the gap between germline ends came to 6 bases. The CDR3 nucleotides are TGTGCCAGCAGCCAAGCTTCCGAGCCCCAGCATTTT. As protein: CASSQASEPQHF.

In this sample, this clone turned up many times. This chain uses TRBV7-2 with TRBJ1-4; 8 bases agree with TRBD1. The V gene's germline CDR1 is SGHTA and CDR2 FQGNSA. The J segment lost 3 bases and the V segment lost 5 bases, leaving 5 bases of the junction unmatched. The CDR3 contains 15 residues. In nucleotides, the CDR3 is TGTGCCAGCAGCCGTGACAGGGGACCTAATGAAAAACTGTTTTTT. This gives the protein CASSRDRGPNEKLFF.

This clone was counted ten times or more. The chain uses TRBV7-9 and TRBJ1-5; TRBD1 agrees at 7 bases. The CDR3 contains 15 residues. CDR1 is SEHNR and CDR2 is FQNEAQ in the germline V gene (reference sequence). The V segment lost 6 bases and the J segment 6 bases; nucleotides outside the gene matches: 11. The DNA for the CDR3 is TGTGCCAGCAGTCTGGTCTCAGGGGGTCCTCAGCCCCAGCATTTT. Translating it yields CASSLVSGGPQPQHF.

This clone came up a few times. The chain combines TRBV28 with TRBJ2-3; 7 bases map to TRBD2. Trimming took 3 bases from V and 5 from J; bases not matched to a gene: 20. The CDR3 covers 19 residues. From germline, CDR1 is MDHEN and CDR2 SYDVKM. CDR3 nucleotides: TGTGCCAGCAGTTTGGGTGCTAAATCAGGGACTATCGGTCAAGATACGCAGTATTTT. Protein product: CASSLGAKSGTIGQDTQYF.

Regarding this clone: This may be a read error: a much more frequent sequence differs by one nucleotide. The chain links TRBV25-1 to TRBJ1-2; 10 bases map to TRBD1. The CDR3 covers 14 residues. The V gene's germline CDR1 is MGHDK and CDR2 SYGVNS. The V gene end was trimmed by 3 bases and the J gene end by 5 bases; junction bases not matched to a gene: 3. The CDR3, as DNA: TGTGCCAGCAGTGAGACAGGGGGCAAGTATGGCTACACCTTC. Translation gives CASSETGGKYGYTF.

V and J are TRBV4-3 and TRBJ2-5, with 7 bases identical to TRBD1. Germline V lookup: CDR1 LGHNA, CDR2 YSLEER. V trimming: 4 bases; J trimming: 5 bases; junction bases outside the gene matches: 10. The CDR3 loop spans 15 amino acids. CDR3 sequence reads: CASSPGTALGETQYF. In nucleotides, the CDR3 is TGCGCCAGCAGCCCTGGGACAGCTTTGGGGGAGACCCAGTACTTC.

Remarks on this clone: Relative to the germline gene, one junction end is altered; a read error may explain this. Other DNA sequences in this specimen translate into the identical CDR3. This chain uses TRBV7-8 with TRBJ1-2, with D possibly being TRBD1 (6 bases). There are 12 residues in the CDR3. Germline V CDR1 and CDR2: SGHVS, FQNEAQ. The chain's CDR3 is CASSMLGHGYTF. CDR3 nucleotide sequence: TGTGCCAGCAGCATGCTGGGACATGGCTACACCTTT.

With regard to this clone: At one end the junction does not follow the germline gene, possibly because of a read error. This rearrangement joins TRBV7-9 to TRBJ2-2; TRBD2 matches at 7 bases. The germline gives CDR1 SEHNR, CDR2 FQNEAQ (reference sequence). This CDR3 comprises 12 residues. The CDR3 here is CASSREAGELSF. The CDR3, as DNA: TGTGCCAGCAGCCGGGAGGCCGGGGAGCTTTCTTTT.

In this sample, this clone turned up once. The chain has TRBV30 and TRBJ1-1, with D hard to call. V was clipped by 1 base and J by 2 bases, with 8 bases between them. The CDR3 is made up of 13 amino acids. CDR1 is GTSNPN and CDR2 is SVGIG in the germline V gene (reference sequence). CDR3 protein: CAWSEGLNTEAFF. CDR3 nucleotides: TGTGCCTGGAGTGAAGGGCTAAACACTGAAGCTTTCTTT.